This TCR beta chain is from a study of T cell clones after liver transplantation. Trimming stripped 5 bases from V and 6 bases from J, with 11 bases between. Germline assignment: CDR1 SEHNR and CDR2 FQNEAQ (reference sequence). The length of the CDR3 is 14 residues. Repertoires were generated with immunoSEQ multiplex PCR, while TCRdb's copy carries only in-frame clones and drops some. The data show 45,000 to 60,000 clones, with roughly 71% seen just once and around 9.6% held by the top ten. The chain uses TRBV7-9 and TRBJ1-6; possible D gene TRBD1, 6 bases. The receptor comes from a human patient who received a liver transplant. The T cells may partly be graft donor cells. This sample comprised CD4+ T cells from blood, obtained at the 22-month timepoint. For the CDR3, the DNA is TGTGCCAGCAGCGCGGACAGTTCTAATTCACCCCTCCACTTT. Its translation: CASSADSSNSPLHF.